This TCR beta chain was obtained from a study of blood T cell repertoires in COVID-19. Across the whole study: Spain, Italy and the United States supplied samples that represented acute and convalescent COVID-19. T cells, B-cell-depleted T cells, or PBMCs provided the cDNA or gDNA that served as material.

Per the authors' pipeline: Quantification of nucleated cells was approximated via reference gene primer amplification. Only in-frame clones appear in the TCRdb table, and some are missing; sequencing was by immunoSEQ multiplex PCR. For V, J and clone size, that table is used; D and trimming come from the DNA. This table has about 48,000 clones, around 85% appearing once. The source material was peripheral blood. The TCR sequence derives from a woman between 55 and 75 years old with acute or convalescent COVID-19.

This CDR3 reads CASSQDPTSGWRYNEQFF. The CDR3 region has the DNA TGTGCCAGCAGCCAAGATCCTACAAGCGGGTGGCGGTACAATGAGCAGTTCTTC. The chain employs TRBV14 and TRBJ2-1; tentative D call: TRBD2 (6 bases). The CDR3 runs 18 residues. CDR1 is SGHDN, CDR2 FVKESK, per germline. With 0 bases removed from V and 4 bases from J, the gap between germline ends came to 19 bases. Full variable domain (rest looked up from reference TRBV14 and TRBJ2-1): EAGVTQFPSHSVIEKGQTVTLRCDPISGHDNLYWYRRVMGKEIKFLLHFVKESKQDESGMPNNRFLAERTGGTYSTLKVQPAELEDSGVYFCASSQDPTSGWRYNEQFFGPGTRLTVL.